This TCR beta chain stems from a study of CD8 T cells in Susac syndrome. This clonotype was detected once. Antigen specificity is unknown. RNA amounts of roughly 0.5 to 1 ug underwent reverse transcription with random hexamers. Across 54 Vbeta and 13 Jbeta, immunoSEQ multiplex PCR amplified TCR beta CDR3. TCRdb recomputed calls from the immunoSEQ multiplex PCR reads with MiXCR, one row per CDR3 protein. The sample holds around 130,000 distinct CDR3 sequences; 94% are singletons and the top ten take approximately 0.1%. The CD8+ and CD4+ T cells were isolated magnetically using a negative isolation approach, whereas the TEMRA cells were enriched by FACS. Study-wide results and caveats: The authors acknowledged that their TCR sequencing and HLA analysis involved a relatively small number of individuals.

The sample was CD4+ T cells from PBMCs. The TCR originated in a human donor in good health.

CDR3 nucleotide sequence: TGTGCCAGCAGCTACGACTGGGATGGCAATCAGCCCCAGCATTTT. It codes for CASSYDWDGNQPQHF. The chain uses TRBV12-3 or TRBV12-4 and TRBJ1-5; D gene unclear. The CDR3 has 15 amino acids. The germline V and J ends were trimmed by 6 bases and 2 bases, with 14 bases remaining between them.